This T cell receptor beta chain originates from a study of blood T cells in healthy people across ages. The CDR3 has 17 amino acids. CDR1 is SGDLS and CDR2 is YYNGEE in the germline V gene. Study findings and constraints: Older age coincided with a roughly linear decline in TCR beta diversity per million T cells.

With a J-beta primer mix and a sample-barcoded 5' primer, a second PCR ran 7 to 11 cycles. TCRdb re-derived calls from the 5' RACE reads in MiXCR, one entry per CDR3 protein. This sample has 1.8 million or so distinct CDR3 sequences, with 35% to 50% found just once. This clonotype was observed once. Its cognate antigen is unknown. Sequence at one end of the junction differs from germline and may be a read error. The V gene is TRBV9, the J gene TRBJ1-1, with 8 positions matching TRBD1. The TCR comes from a human donor in good health. Sequenced sample: blood. The CDR3 here is CAGSPIGGGQGNTEAFF. The CDR3 nucleotides are TGTGCCGGCAGCCCAATAGGCGGCGGACAGGGAAACACTGAAGCTTTCTTT.